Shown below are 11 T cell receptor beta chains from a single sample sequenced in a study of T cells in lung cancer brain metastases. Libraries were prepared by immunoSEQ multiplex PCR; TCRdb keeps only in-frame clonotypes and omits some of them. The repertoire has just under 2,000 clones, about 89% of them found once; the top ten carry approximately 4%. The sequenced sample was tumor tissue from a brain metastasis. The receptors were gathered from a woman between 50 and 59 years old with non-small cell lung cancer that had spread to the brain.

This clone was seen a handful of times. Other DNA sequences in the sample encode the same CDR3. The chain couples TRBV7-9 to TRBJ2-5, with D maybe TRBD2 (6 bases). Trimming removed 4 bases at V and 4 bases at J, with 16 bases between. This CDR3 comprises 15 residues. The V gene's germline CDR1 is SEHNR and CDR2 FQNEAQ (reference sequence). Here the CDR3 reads CASSSGRGPRETQYF. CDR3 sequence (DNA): TGTGCCAGCAGCTCCGGGCGGGGACCGCGAGAGACCCAGTACTTC.

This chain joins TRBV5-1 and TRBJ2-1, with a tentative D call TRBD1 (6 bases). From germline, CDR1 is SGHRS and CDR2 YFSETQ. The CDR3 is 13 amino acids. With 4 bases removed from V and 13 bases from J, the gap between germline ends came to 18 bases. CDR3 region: CASSMAGAGEQFF. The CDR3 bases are TGCGCCAGCAGCATGGCCGGGGCAGGGGAACAGTTCTTC. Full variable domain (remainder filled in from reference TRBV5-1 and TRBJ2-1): KAGVTQTPRYLIKTRGQQVTLSCSPISGHRSVSWYQQTPGQGLQFLFEYFSETQRNKGNFPGRFSGRQFSNSRSEMNVSTLELGDSALYLCASSMAGAGEQFFGPGTRLTVL.

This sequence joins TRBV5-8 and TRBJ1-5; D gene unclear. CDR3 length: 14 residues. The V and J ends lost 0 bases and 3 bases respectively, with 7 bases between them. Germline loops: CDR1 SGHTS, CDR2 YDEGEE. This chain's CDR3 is CASSLGSTNQPQHF. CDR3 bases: TGTGCCAGCAGCTTGGGCAGTACCAATCAGCCCCAGCATTTT.

The CDR3 nucleotides are TGTGCCAGCAGCATCGCCGAGGGGAGAGCTTTCTTT. Protein: CASSIAEGRAFF. The rearrangement links TRBV7-2 to TRBJ1-1; D possibly corresponds to TRBD1 (5 bases). The CDR3 covers 12 residues. Germline CDR1 reads SGHTA; CDR2 reads FQGNSA. Trimming shortened V by 5 bases and J by 10 bases, and 14 bases separated the two germline ends.

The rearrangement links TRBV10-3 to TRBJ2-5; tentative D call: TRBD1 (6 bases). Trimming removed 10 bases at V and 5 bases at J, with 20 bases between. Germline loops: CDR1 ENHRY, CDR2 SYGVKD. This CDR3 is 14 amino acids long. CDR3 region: CATKQSRGPETQYF. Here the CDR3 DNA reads TGTGCCACGAAACAATCCAGGGGACCTGAGACCCAGTACTTC.

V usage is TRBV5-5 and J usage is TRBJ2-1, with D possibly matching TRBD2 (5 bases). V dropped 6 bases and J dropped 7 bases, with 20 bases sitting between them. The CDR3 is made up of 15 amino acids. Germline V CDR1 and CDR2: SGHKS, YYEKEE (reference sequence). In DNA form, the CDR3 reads TGTGCCAGCACCGGGGAACTAGTGGTTCTAAATGAGCAGTTCTTC. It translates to CASTGELVVLNEQFF. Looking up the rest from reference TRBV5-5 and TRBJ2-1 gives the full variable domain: DAGVTQSPTHLIKTRGQQVTLRCSPISGHKSVSWYQQVLGQGPQFIFQYYEKEERGRGNFPDRFSARQFPNYSSELNVNALLLGDSALYLCASTGELVVLNEQFFGPGTRLTVL.

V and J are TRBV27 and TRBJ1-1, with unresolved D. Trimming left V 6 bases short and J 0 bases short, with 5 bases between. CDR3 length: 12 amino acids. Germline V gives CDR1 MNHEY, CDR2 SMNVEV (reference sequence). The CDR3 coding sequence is TGTGCCAGCAGGCAGATGAACACTGAAGCTTTCTTT. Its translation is CASRQMNTEAFF.

The CDR3 reads CASSVQSTNEKLFF. The CDR3 DNA reads as TGTGCCAGCAGTGTACAATCAACTAATGAAAAACTGTTTTTT. The chain uses TRBV6-1 and TRBJ1-4; no firm D call. CDR1 is MNHNS and CDR2 is SASEGT in the germline V gene. V lost 4 bases and J 0 bases, leaving 6 bases between the germline ends. This CDR3 spans 14 amino acids.

The CDR3 DNA sequence: TGTGCCAGTAGTACCCACACGACTAGGAAGCCCCAGCATTTT. It is translated as CASSTHTTRKPQHF. The chain joins TRBV19 to TRBJ1-5; D is ambiguous. Germline V gene data show CDR1 as LNHDA and CDR2 as SQIVND (reference sequence). This CDR3 region has 14 residues. V lost 4 bases to trimming and J lost 8 bases, with 15 bases between them. The whole variable domain, filled in from reference TRBV19 and TRBJ1-5, reads DGGITQSPKYLFRKEGQNVTLSCEQNLNHDAMYWYRQDPGQGLRLIYYSQIVNDFQKGDIAEGYSVSREKKESFPLTVTSAQKNPTAFYLCASSTHTTRKPQHFGDGTRLSIL.

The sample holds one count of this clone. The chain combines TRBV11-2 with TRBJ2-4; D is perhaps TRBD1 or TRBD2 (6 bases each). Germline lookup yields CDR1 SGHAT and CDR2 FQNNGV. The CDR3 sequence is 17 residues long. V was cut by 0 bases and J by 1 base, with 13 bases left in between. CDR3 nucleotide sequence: TGTGCCAGCAGCTTAGATCGCTGGGGGGCTGCCAAAAACATTCAGTACTTC. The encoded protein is CASSLDRWGAAKNIQYF. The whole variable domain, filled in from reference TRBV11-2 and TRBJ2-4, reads EAGVAQSPRYKIIEKRQSVAFWCNPISGHATLYWYQQILGQGPKLLIQFQNNGVVDDSQLPKDRFSAERLKGVDSTLKIQPAKLEDSAVYLCASSLDRWGAAKNIQYFGAGTRLSVL.

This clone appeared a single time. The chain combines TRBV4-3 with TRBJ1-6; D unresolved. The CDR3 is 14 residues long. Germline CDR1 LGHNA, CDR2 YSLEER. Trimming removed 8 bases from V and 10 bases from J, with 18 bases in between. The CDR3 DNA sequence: TGCGCCAGCCGCGAGAGCCCCCTCCAATCACCCCTCCACTTT. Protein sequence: CASRESPLQSPLHF.